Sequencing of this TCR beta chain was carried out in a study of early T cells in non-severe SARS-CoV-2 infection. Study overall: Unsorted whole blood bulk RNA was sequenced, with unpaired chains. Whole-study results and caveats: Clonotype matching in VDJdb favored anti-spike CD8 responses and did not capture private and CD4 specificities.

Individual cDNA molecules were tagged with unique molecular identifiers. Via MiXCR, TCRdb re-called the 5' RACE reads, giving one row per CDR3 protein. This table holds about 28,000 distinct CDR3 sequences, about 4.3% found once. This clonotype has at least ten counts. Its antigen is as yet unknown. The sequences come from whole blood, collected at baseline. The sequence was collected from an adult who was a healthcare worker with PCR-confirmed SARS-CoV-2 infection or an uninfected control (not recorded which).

Here the CDR3 reads CASSLGDTGSNEQYF. The CDR3 DNA reads TGTGCCAGCAGCTTAGGGGATACGGGATCCAACGAGCAGTACTTC. The chain couples TRBV7-9 to TRBJ2-7, with D possibly TRBD2 on 5 matching bases. The V end lost 1 base, the J end lost 5 bases, and 15 bases lay between the germline ends. The V gene's germline CDR1 is SEHNR and CDR2 FQNEAQ (reference sequence). The CDR3 sequence is 15 residues long. The full variable domain, with the rest looked up from reference TRBV7-9 and TRBJ2-7, is DTGVSQNPRHKITKRGQNVTFRCDPISEHNRLYWYRQTLGQGPEFLTYFQNEAQLEKSRLLSDRFSAERPKGSFSTLEIQRTEQGDSAMYLCASSLGDTGSNEQYFGPGTRLTVT.